These T cell receptor beta chains were read from a single sample in a study of blood T cell dynamics during melanoma immunotherapy. Assay: immunoSEQ multiplex PCR; the TCRdb copy retains only in-frame clones and omits some. Found here are roughly 10,000 clones, 75% to 90% of them singletons; the top ten hold more than 4%. This material consisted of blood, taken from a patient treated with checkpoint blockade. These receptors were obtained from a human donor with melanoma. The CDR3 runs from the conserved cysteine through the conserved F or W. D genes are given only for firm matches. Clone size is given for some rows only: seen once, a few or many times, or a class if the clone is expanded.

len	j_gene	abundance	d_gene	v_gene	CDR3aa	CDR3nt
15	TRBJ2-7	-	TRBD2	TRBV7-9	CASSLVSGSGNEQYF	TGTGCCAGCAGCTTAGTGAGCGGGAGCGGCAACGAGCAGTACTTC
16	TRBJ2-5	-	-	TRBV7-9	CASSLKWGRYQETQYF	TGTGCCAGCAGCTTAAAATGGGGGCGTTATCAAGAGACCCAGTACTTC
13	TRBJ1-2	-	TRBD1	TRBV7-2	CASSSNDRAGYTF	TGTGCCAGCAGCTCTAACGACAGGGCCGGCTACACCTTC
15	TRBJ1-2	-	-	TRBV28	CASSLVPADRDGYTF	TGTGCCAGCAGTTTGGTACCCGCTGATCGGGATGGCTACACCTTC
15	TRBJ2-2	once	TRBD2	TRBV6-5	CASSLAGVSTGELFF	TGTGCCAGCAGTCTAGCGGGAGTTAGCACCGGGGAGCTGTTTTTT
15	TRBJ1-2	-	-	TRBV12-2	CASRLTQGTVDGYTF	TGTGCAAGTCGCTTAACCCAGGGGACGGTGGATGGCTACACCTTC
16	TRBJ2-5	-	-	TRBV28	CASSFRTRGLGETQYF	TGTGCCAGCAGTTTTCGAACTCGGGGGTTGGGAGAGACCCAGTACTTC
15	TRBJ2-1	once	TRBD2	TRBV5-1	CASSLDTSGRNEQFF	TGCGCCAGCAGCTTGGACACTAGCGGGAGGAATGAGCAGTTCTTC
14	TRBJ1-5	-	-	TRBV11-2	CASSKVGGSQPQHF	TGTGCCAGCAGCAAGGTGGGTGGTAGTCAGCCCCAGCATTTT
14	TRBJ2-1	once	TRBD1	TRBV27	CASRRQGVNNEQFF	TGTGCCAGCAGGCGACAGGGGGTCAACAATGAGCAGTTCTTC
15	TRBJ1-2	-	-	TRBV4-3	CASSQDLALSGGYTF	TGCGCCAGCAGCCAAGATTTAGCGTTGAGCGGAGGCTACACCTTC
16	TRBJ2-7	-	-	TRBV4-1	CASSSRVPAENYEQYF	TGCGCCAGCAGCTCAAGGGTTCCCGCAGAGAACTACGAGCAGTACTTC
14	TRBJ1-1	-	-	TRBV18	CASSPPSVWTEAFF	TGTGCCAGCTCACCACCGTCGGTATGGACTGAAGCTTTCTTT
18	TRBJ1-3	-	-	TRBV28	CASRQNLGTLLSGNTTYF	TGTGCCAGCAGACAAAACCTCGGGACATTGCTCTCTGGAAACACCACATATTTT
14	TRBJ1-2	-	-	TRBV6-5	CASSPSTAFYGYTF	TGTGCCAGCAGTCCGTCTACAGCGTTCTATGGCTACACCTTC
11	TRBJ2-7	-	-	TRBV20-1	CSAMGVYEQYF	TGCAGTGCTATGGGTGTTTACGAGCAGTACTTC
14	TRBJ2-3	-	TRBD2	TRBV10-1	CASSEMASGDTQYF	TGCGCCAGCAGTGAAATGGCTAGCGGAGATACGCAGTATTTT